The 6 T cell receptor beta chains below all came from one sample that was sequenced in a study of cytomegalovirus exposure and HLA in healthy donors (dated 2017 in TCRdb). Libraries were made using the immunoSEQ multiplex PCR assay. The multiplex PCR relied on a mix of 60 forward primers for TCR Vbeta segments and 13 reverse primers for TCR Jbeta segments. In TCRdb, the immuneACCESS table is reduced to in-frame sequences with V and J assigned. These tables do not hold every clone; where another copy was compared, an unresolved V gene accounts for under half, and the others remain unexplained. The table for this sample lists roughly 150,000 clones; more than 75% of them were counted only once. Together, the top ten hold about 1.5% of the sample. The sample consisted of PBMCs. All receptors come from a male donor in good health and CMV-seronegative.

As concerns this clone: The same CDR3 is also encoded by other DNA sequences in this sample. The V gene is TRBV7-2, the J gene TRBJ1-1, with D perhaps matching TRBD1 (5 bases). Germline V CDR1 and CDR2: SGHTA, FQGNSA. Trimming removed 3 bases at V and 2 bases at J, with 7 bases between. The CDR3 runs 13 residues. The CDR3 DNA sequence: TGTGCCAGCAGCTTGCAGGGTAACACTGAAGCTTTCTTT. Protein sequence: CASSLQGNTEAFF.

The CDR3 coding sequence is TGTGCCAGCAGTTTATCGGTCCGGGACTCACGAAGAGACTACAATGAGCAGTTCTTC. It translates to CASSLSVRDSRRDYNEQFF. V gene TRBV27 combines with J gene TRBJ2-1, with D possibly being TRBD2 (6 bases). CDR3 length: 19 residues. Between the trimmed V and J ends, which lost 0 bases and 3 bases, there was a span of 21 bases. In germline, CDR1 is MNHEY, CDR2 SMNVEV (reference sequence).

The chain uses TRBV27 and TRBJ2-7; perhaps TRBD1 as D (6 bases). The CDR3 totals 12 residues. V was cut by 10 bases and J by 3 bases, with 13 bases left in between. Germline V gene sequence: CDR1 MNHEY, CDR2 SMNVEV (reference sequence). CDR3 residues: CATPARGYEQYF. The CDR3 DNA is TGTGCCACCCCTGCCAGGGGCTACGAGCAGTACTTC.

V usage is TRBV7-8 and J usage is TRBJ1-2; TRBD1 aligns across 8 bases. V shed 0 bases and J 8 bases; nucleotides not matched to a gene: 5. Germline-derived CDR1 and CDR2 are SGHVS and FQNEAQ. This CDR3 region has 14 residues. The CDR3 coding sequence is TGTGCCAGCAGCTTAGCCCAGGGGGCGCAGGGCTACACCTTC. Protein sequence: CASSLAQGAQGYTF.

Here the CDR3 reads CASSRDRDEQFF. CDR3 bases: TGTGCCAGCAGCCGCGATCGGGATGAGCAGTTCTTC. V gene TRBV2 combines with J gene TRBJ2-1; D is undetermined. V was clipped by 6 bases and J by 8 bases, with 11 bases between them. This CDR3 has 12 residues. Looked up from germline, CDR1 is SNHLY and CDR2 is FYNNEI.

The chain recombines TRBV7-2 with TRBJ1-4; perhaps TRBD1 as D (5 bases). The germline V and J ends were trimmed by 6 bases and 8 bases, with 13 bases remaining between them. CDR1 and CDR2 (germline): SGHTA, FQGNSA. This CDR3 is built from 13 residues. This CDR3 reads CASRTGFGEKLFF. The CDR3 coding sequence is TGTGCCAGCAGAACAGGATTTGGCGAAAAACTGTTTTTT.